The rows below give T cell receptor beta chains drawn from one sample of a study of breast tumors, draining lymph nodes, adjacent tissues. TCRdb ran MiXCR on the multiplex PCR reads and lists one entry per CDR3 protein. The table lists tens of thousands of distinct CDR3 sequences, roughly 57% of them singletons. The material sequenced was breast tumor tissue. The origin of the receptors is a female donor with breast cancer. Some clones in this sample may be carry-over from other donors' samples. Both conserved end residues are part of each CDR3. D genes are given only for firm matches. Expanded clones are given a class, and other clones once, few, many or no size at all.

j_call: TRBJ2-5; v_call: TRBV7-8; clone_size: many; d_call: TRBD2; cdr3_aa: CASSRIAGALYQEPQYF; cdr3_nt: TGTGCCAGCAGCCGGATAGCGGGGGCCCTGTACCAAGAGCCCCAGTACTTC
j_call: TRBJ2-3; v_call: TRBV6-5; clone_size: many; d_call: -; cdr3_aa: CASSSRSGVSTDTQYF; cdr3_nt: TGTGCCAGCAGTTCCCGTAGCGGAGTTAGCACAGATACGCAGTATTTT
j_call: TRBJ2-7; v_call: TRBV7-8; clone_size: many; d_call: -; cdr3_aa: CASSLEDNSYEQYF; cdr3_nt: TGTGCCAGCAGCTTAGAGGACAACTCCTACGAGCAGTACTTC
j_call: TRBJ2-2; v_call: TRBV6-2/TRBV6-3; clone_size: many; d_call: TRBD2; cdr3_aa: CASSYSGGFASGELFF; cdr3_nt: TGTGCCAGCAGTTACTCCGGGGGGTTCGCGTCCGGGGAGCTGTTTTTT
j_call: TRBJ2-7; v_call: TRBV7-2; clone_size: -; d_call: TRBD2; cdr3_aa: CASSPTSGGDGYEQYF; cdr3_nt: TGTGCCAGCAGCCCGACTAGCGGGGGGGACGGTTACGAGCAGTACTTC
j_call: TRBJ2-7; v_call: TRBV2; clone_size: once; d_call: -; cdr3_aa: CASSASDGTGEQYF; cdr3_nt: TGTGCCAGCAGTGCCTCGGACGGAACCGGGGAGCAGTACTTC
j_call: TRBJ2-5; v_call: TRBV29-1; clone_size: few; d_call: -; cdr3_aa: CSVVPYEGLNLVTETQYF; cdr3_nt: TGCAGCGTTGTTCCGTATGAAGGACTAAACCTCGTTACGGAGACCCAGTACTTC
j_call: TRBJ1-6; v_call: TRBV11-2; clone_size: once; d_call: -; cdr3_aa: CASSLAGWNSPLHF; cdr3_nt: TGTGCCAGCAGCTTAGCGGGTTGGAATTCACCCCTCCACTTT
j_call: TRBJ1-4; v_call: TRBV30; clone_size: -; d_call: TRBD1; cdr3_aa: CACNRGRANEKLFF; cdr3_nt: TGTGCCTGCAACAGGGGACGGGCTAATGAAAAACTGTTTTTT
j_call: TRBJ2-1; v_call: TRBV7-2; clone_size: -; d_call: TRBD2; cdr3_aa: CASSKLAGTVINEQFF; cdr3_nt: TGTGCCAGCAGCAAACTAGCGGGAACGGTAATCAATGAGCAGTTCTTC
j_call: TRBJ1-5; v_call: TRBV19; clone_size: -; d_call: TRBD1; cdr3_aa: CASTNNRGAQPQHF; cdr3_nt: TGTGCCAGTACTAATAACAGGGGTGCTCAGCCCCAGCATTTT
j_call: TRBJ2-1; v_call: TRBV5-1; clone_size: -; d_call: TRBD1; cdr3_aa: CASKSGQGASNEQFF; cdr3_nt: TGCGCCAGCAAATCCGGACAGGGGGCTTCCAATGAGCAGTTCTTC
j_call: TRBJ2-2; v_call: TRBV11-3; clone_size: -; d_call: -; cdr3_aa: CASRQTDRGEYEQYFGELFF; cdr3_nt: -
j_call: TRBJ2-7; v_call: TRBV24-1; clone_size: -; d_call: TRBD2; cdr3_aa: CATSDSASGSREQYF; cdr3_nt: TGTGCCACCAGTGATTCGGCTAGCGGGAGTCGGGAGCAGTACTTC
j_call: TRBJ1-4; v_call: TRBV9; clone_size: many; d_call: -; cdr3_aa: CASSVNTRSEKLFF; cdr3_nt: TGTGCCAGCAGCGTAAATACCCGTAGTGAAAAACTGTTTTTT
j_call: TRBJ2-3; v_call: TRBV5-6; clone_size: -; d_call: -; cdr3_aa: CASSSIDRGLKTQYFGPGTDTQYF; cdr3_nt: -
j_call: TRBJ2-7; v_call: TRBV19; clone_size: many; d_call: -; cdr3_aa: CASSLDLRGSYEQYF; cdr3_nt: TGTGCCAGTAGCTTGGACCTCAGGGGCTCCTACGAGCAGTACTTC
j_call: TRBJ2-3; v_call: TRBV12-3/TRBV12-4; clone_size: -; d_call: TRBD2; cdr3_aa: CASSREASGSSTDTQYF; cdr3_nt: TGTGCCAGCAGTCGAGAGGCTAGCGGATCTAGCACAGATACGCAGTATTTT
j_call: TRBJ2-7; v_call: TRBV7-9; clone_size: -; d_call: -; cdr3_aa: CASSPRGGGRPRHEQYF; cdr3_nt: TGTGCCAGCAGTCCTAGAGGGGGCGGGAGACCCAGACACGAGCAGTACTTC
j_call: TRBJ1-2; v_call: TRBV6-6; clone_size: -; d_call: TRBD1; cdr3_aa: CASRPGTGGAGGYGYTF; cdr3_nt: TGTGCCAGCAGGCCCGGGACAGGGGGCGCCGGGGGCTATGGCTACACCTTC
j_call: TRBJ2-7; v_call: TRBV15; clone_size: once; d_call: TRBD1; cdr3_aa: CATSPDRGEQYF; cdr3_nt: TGTGCCACCAGTCCGGACAGGGGCGAGCAGTACTTC
j_call: TRBJ2-6; v_call: TRBV7-8; clone_size: -; d_call: -; cdr3_aa: CASSPRGSSGANVLTF; cdr3_nt: TGCGCCAGCAGCCCGAGAGGCAGCTCTGGGGCCAACGTCCTGACTTTC
j_call: TRBJ2-5; v_call: TRBV9; clone_size: -; d_call: -; cdr3_aa: CASSVEGGGGWVQETQYF; cdr3_nt: TGTGCCAGCAGCGTAGAAGGTGGTGGGGGGTGGGTTCAAGAGACCCAGTACTTC
j_call: TRBJ2-7; v_call: TRBV10-2; clone_size: few; d_call: TRBD2; cdr3_aa: CASTLTSGSSYEQYF; cdr3_nt: TGCGCCAGCACCTTGACTAGCGGGAGCTCCTACGAGCAGTACTTC
j_call: TRBJ2-3; v_call: TRBV2; clone_size: -; d_call: TRBD2; cdr3_aa: CASSKREEADTQYF; cdr3_nt: TGTGCCAGCAGTAAACGGGAGGAAGCAGATACGCAGTATTTT
j_call: TRBJ1-6; v_call: TRBV5-1; clone_size: -; d_call: -; cdr3_aa: CASSFGSAPGTPGTSNSPLHF; cdr3_nt: TGCGCCAGCAGCTTCGGCAGTGCTCCCGGGACACCAGGAACCTCTAATTCACCCCTCCACTTT
j_call: TRBJ2-3; v_call: TRBV30; clone_size: many; d_call: -; cdr3_aa: CAWRPRLPAADTQYF; cdr3_nt: TGTGCCTGGAGACCCCGCCTACCGGCCGCAGATACGCAGTATTTT
j_call: TRBJ1-2; v_call: TRBV18; clone_size: many; d_call: TRBD1; cdr3_aa: CASSPSTDRGYGYTF; cdr3_nt: TGTGCCAGCTCACCGTCGACGGACAGGGGCTATGGCTACACCTTC
j_call: TRBJ2-7; v_call: TRBV6-6; clone_size: many; d_call: -; cdr3_aa: CASSYPPGTASYEQYF; cdr3_nt: TGTGCCAGCAGTTACCCGCCCGGGACTGCTTCCTACGAGCAGTACTTC
j_call: TRBJ2-7; v_call: TRBV6-5; clone_size: many; d_call: TRBD2; cdr3_aa: CASSPGTSVSSEQYF; cdr3_nt: TGTGCCAGCTCCCCCGGGACTAGCGTCTCAAGCGAGCAGTACTTC
j_call: TRBJ1-4; v_call: TRBV2; clone_size: -; d_call: -; cdr3_aa: CASSLDSDIMFF; cdr3_nt: TGTGCCAGCAGTCTGGACAGTGATATAATGTTTTTT
j_call: TRBJ1-4; v_call: TRBV20-1; clone_size: once; d_call: -; cdr3_aa: CSLQVTNEKLFF; cdr3_nt: TGCAGTCTACAGGTGACTAATGAAAAACTGTTTTTT
j_call: TRBJ1-4; v_call: TRBV20-1; clone_size: -; d_call: -; cdr3_aa: CSAREGEKLFF; cdr3_nt: TGCAGTGCTCGCGAGGGTGAAAAACTGTTTTTT
j_call: TRBJ1-2; v_call: TRBV12-3/TRBV12-4; clone_size: many; d_call: -; cdr3_aa: CASSLGKITGGYTF; cdr3_nt: TGTGCCAGCAGTTTGGGAAAAATTACGGGGGGCTACACCTTC
j_call: TRBJ2-1; v_call: TRBV29-1; clone_size: few; d_call: -; cdr3_aa: CSVDLGGRGNEQSF; cdr3_nt: TGCAGCGTTGACCTAGGGGGGCGTGGGAATGAGCAGTCCTTC
j_call: TRBJ2-5; v_call: TRBV10-3; clone_size: -; d_call: -; cdr3_aa: CAISAGPNQETQYF; cdr3_nt: TGTGCCATCAGTGCGGGACCGAACCAAGAGACCCAGTACTTC
j_call: TRBJ1-2; v_call: TRBV20-1; clone_size: many; d_call: -; cdr3_aa: CSARASGGNGHYGYTF; cdr3_nt: TGCAGTGCTAGAGCGTCGGGAGGGAACGGGCACTATGGCTACACCTTC
j_call: TRBJ2-5; v_call: TRBV2; clone_size: -; d_call: TRBD2; cdr3_aa: CASSVQSGGTQETQYF; cdr3_nt: TGTGCCAGCAGCGTTCAAAGCGGGGGTACCCAAGAGACCCAGTACTTC
j_call: TRBJ1-2; v_call: TRBV29-1; clone_size: -; d_call: -; cdr3_aa: CSVEVWVVRGDGYTF; cdr3_nt: TGCAGCGTTGAAGTTTGGGTCGTAAGAGGGGATGGCTACACCTTC
j_call: TRBJ2-1; v_call: TRBV7-9; clone_size: many; d_call: -; cdr3_aa: CASSLGAEYNEQFF; cdr3_nt: TGTGCCAGCAGCTTAGGGGCAGAATACAATGAGCAGTTCTTC
j_call: TRBJ1-2; v_call: TRBV7-8; clone_size: many; d_call: TRBD1; cdr3_aa: CASSPRGLGYGYTF; cdr3_nt: TGTGCCAGCAGCCCTAGGGGGCTAGGCTATGGCTACACCTTC
j_call: TRBJ1-6; v_call: TRBV20-1; clone_size: many; d_call: TRBD1; cdr3_aa: CSARGQLDNSPLHF; cdr3_nt: TGCAGTGCTAGGGGACAGCTCGATAATTCACCCCTCCACTTT
j_call: TRBJ1-6; v_call: TRBV19; clone_size: many; d_call: -; cdr3_aa: CASSIEAGNNSPLHF; cdr3_nt: TGTGCCAGTAGTATAGAAGCCGGTAATAATTCACCCCTCCACTTT
j_call: TRBJ2-7; v_call: TRBV6-1; clone_size: -; d_call: -; cdr3_aa: CASSEALTF; cdr3_nt: TGTGCCAGCAGTGAAGCCTTAACTTTC
j_call: TRBJ1-2; v_call: TRBV2; clone_size: -; d_call: TRBD1; cdr3_aa: CASSGGQPGQGDGYTF; cdr3_nt: TGTGCCAGCAGTGGTGGACAGCCGGGACAGGGGGATGGCTACACCTTC
j_call: TRBJ1-2; v_call: TRBV20-1; clone_size: -; d_call: -; cdr3_aa: CSARATGSYEQYYGYTF; cdr3_nt: TGCAGTGCTAGAGCAACCGGGTCCTACGAGCAGTACTATGGCTACACCTTC
j_call: TRBJ1-6; v_call: TRBV2; clone_size: -; d_call: -; cdr3_aa: CASRLAGGTYNSPLHF; cdr3_nt: TGTGCCAGCAGGCTAGCGGGGGGAACCTATAATTCACCCCTCCACTTT
j_call: TRBJ2-3; v_call: TRBV7-2; clone_size: -; d_call: -; cdr3_aa: CASSTPYRELRDTQYF; cdr3_nt: TGTGCCAGCAGCACCCCCTACCGTGAGCTGAGAGATACGCAGTATTTT
j_call: TRBJ1-6; v_call: TRBV15; clone_size: -; d_call: -; cdr3_aa: CATSRGTAASGSPLHF; cdr3_nt: TGTGCCACCAGCAGAGGGACAGCCGCATCTGGTTCACCCCTCCACTTT
j_call: TRBJ1-6; v_call: TRBV7-9; clone_size: -; d_call: -; cdr3_aa: CASSLSQGRSPLHF; cdr3_nt: TGTGCCAGCAGCTTAAGCCAGGGGAGATCACCCCTCCACTTT
j_call: TRBJ2-2; v_call: TRBV11-2; clone_size: many; d_call: -; cdr3_aa: CASSLEGGARTGELFF; cdr3_nt: TGTGCCAGCAGCTTAGAAGGGGGGGCGCGCACCGGGGAGCTGTTTTTT
j_call: TRBJ1-4; v_call: TRBV25-1; clone_size: many; d_call: -; cdr3_aa: CAAERNEKLFF; cdr3_nt: TGTGCCGCCGAGCGGAATGAAAAACTGTTTTTT
j_call: TRBJ2-3; v_call: TRBV11-2; clone_size: -; d_call: TRBD2; cdr3_aa: CASSLAGGPGDTQYF; cdr3_nt: TGTGCCAGCAGCTTAGCGGGAGGGCCCGGAGATACGCAGTATTTT
j_call: TRBJ1-5; v_call: TRBV2; clone_size: -; d_call: -; cdr3_aa: CASSEGGNNQPQHF; cdr3_nt: TGTGCCAGCAGTGAGGGGGGTAACAATCAGCCCCAGCATTTT
j_call: TRBJ1-4; v_call: TRBV6-6; clone_size: -; d_call: -; cdr3_aa: CASSSSPGFNEKLFF; cdr3_nt: TGTGCCAGCAGTTCCTCCCCGGGTTTTAATGAAAAACTGTTTTTT
j_call: TRBJ1-5; v_call: TRBV19; clone_size: few; d_call: -; cdr3_aa: CASSGLDRSNQPQHF; cdr3_nt: TGTGCCAGTAGTGGTTTGGACCGTAGCAATCAGCCCCAGCATTTT
j_call: TRBJ1-3; v_call: TRBV4-1; clone_size: -; d_call: TRBD1; cdr3_aa: CASSQLHRDSISGNTIYF; cdr3_nt: TGCGCCAGCAGCCAGCTTCACCGGGACAGCATCTCTGGAAACACCATATATTTT
j_call: TRBJ1-2; v_call: TRBV20-1; clone_size: many; d_call: -; cdr3_aa: CSAMELNYGSTF; cdr3_nt: TGCAGTGCTATGGAACTTAACTATGGCTCCACCTTC
j_call: TRBJ2-7; v_call: TRBV5-1; clone_size: once; d_call: -; cdr3_aa: CASSFYICSAISDRGRNEQYF; cdr3_nt: -
j_call: TRBJ1-5; v_call: TRBV19; clone_size: many; d_call: TRBD1; cdr3_aa: CASREDRTLWSNQPQHF; cdr3_nt: TGTGCCAGTAGGGAGGACAGGACCCTTTGGAGCAATCAGCCCCAGCATTTT